A selection of T cell receptor beta chains follows, all from one sample in a study of blood T cell repertoires in COVID-19. Measured with immunoSEQ multiplex PCR; TCRdb has only the in-frame clones, and not every one. The sample has 80,000 to 100,000 clones, around 96% seen once. The sequencing sample was made of peripheral blood. These receptors were taken from a human donor with active COVID-19. The donor label of this sample is uncertain. The CDR3 runs from the conserved cysteine through the conserved F or W. Fields, in order: D gene, clone size, V gene, J gene, CDR3 DNA, CDR3 protein. A D gene is named only where the DNA matches it firmly. Where a row states a size, it is once, few, many or the class of an expanded clone; other rows omit it.

-	-	TRBV6-2/TRBV6-3	TRBJ2-7	TGTGCCAGCAGTTATACCACACCGTACGAGCAGTACTTC	CASSYTTPYEQYF
-	-	TRBV5-4	TRBJ2-5	TGTGCCAGCAGCTTGGCTGACAGGAGAGAGACCCAGTACTTC	CASSLADRRETQYF
-	-	TRBV5-6	TRBJ1-1	TGTGCCAGCAGCTTGGGGGGCCCAGGTGGAGCTTTCTTT	CASSLGGPGGAFF
-	-	TRBV7-2	TRBJ2-6	TGTGCCTCCGGAGGCGGTGTCTCTGGGGCCAACGTCCTGACTTTC	CASGGGVSGANVLTF
-	-	TRBV9	TRBJ2-5	TGTGCCAGCAGCGTAGCGGGTTCCTCTTTGTCGGAGACCCAGTACTTC	CASSVAGSSLSETQYF
-	-	TRBV15	TRBJ2-2	TGTGCCACCAGCAGAGATCCAGGGGCGAACACCGGGGAGCTGTTTTTT	CATSRDPGANTGELFF
-	-	TRBV6-5	TRBJ1-5	TGTGCCAGCAGTTTCCTAGGCAATCAGCCCCAGCATTTT	CASSFLGNQPQHF
-	-	TRBV19	TRBJ2-1	TGTGCCAGTAGTATAGATCCGAGCGGCTCCTACAATGAGCAGTTCTTC	CASSIDPSGSYNEQFF
TRBD1	-	TRBV19	TRBJ2-7	TGTGCCAGTAGTACACCGGGACAGGGGGCTCTCGAGCAGTACTTC	CASSTPGQGALEQYF
-	-	TRBV27	TRBJ1-1	TGTGCCAGCAGCGCCGACAGATTCACTGAAGCTTTCTTT	CASSADRFTEAFF
TRBD1	few	TRBV9	TRBJ1-1	TGTGCCAGCAGCGCGAGCCAAGCCAGGGGGAGGACTGAAGCTTTCTTT	CASSASQARGRTEAFF
TRBD2	-	TRBV7-2	TRBJ2-5	TGTGCCAGCAGCCCCATCGGGGTGGGAGGGCCACAGTACTTC	CASSPIGVGGPQYF
-	-	TRBV7-9	TRBJ2-1	TGTGCCAGCAGCTCCGGGAAGTACAATGAGCAGTTCTTC	CASSSGKYNEQFF
-	-	TRBV7-8	TRBJ1-6	TGTGCCAGCAGCGTAACAGGGAGAGATTCACCCCTCCACTTT	CASSVTGRDSPLHF
TRBD2	-	TRBV2	TRBJ2-1	TGTGCCAGCAGGCAACCCCGGGGGGGAGACTACAATGAGCAGTTCTTC	CASRQPRGGDYNEQFF
TRBD2	-	TRBV2	TRBJ2-7	TGTGCCAGCAGTGTTACCCTAGCGGGGGGGAACGAGCAGTACTTC	CASSVTLAGGNEQYF
-	-	TRBV4-1	TRBJ1-1	TGCGCCAGCAGCCAAGCTCGGACAGCAATGAACACTGAAGCTTTCTTT	CASSQARTAMNTEAFF
-	-	TRBV5-1	TRBJ1-3	TGCGCCAGCAGCAGCACGGCCGGGACATCTGGAAACACCATATATTTT	CASSSTAGTSGNTIYF
TRBD1	-	TRBV5-4	TRBJ2-5	TGTGCCAGCAGCCTGACAGGGGGCATGGAGACCCAGTACTTC	CASSLTGGMETQYF
-	-	TRBV27	TRBJ2-2	TGTGCCAGCGTTGGGGGGGGGCGTTGGGACACCGGGGAGCTGTTTTTT	CASVGGGRWDTGELFF
TRBD2	-	TRBV5-1	TRBJ2-5	TGCGCCAGCAGCTTACTAGCGGGGGGTCAAGAGACCCAGTACTTC	CASSLLAGGQETQYF
-	-	TRBV18	TRBJ1-4	TGTGCCACCTCTCGACAGGATAATGAAAAACTGTTTTTT	CATSRQDNEKLFF
-	-	TRBV4-1	TRBJ2-5	TGCGCCAGCAGCCAAAGGGGGGGGGCAAGGAATCAAGAGACCCAGTACTTC	CASSQRGGARNQETQYF
-	-	TRBV2	TRBJ2-5	TGTGCCAGCAGTTCCTTAGTACGGGGGGCCGCCTCCTTTGCCCAGTACTTC	CASSSLVRGAASFAQYF
-	-	TRBV18	TRBJ1-4	TGTGCCAGCTCACCACCCGGGGGCGGGGGTGAAAAACTGTTTTTT	CASSPPGGGGEKLFF
-	-	TRBV5-1	TRBJ2-1	TGCGCCAGCAGCTTGGTCGGGAACCACGAGGGTGAGCAGTTCTTC	CASSLVGNHEGEQFF
TRBD1	once	TRBV11-2	TRBJ2-7	TGTGCCAGCAGCCCCTGGGACAGCTACGAGCAGTACTTC	CASSPWDSYEQYF
-	-	TRBV1	TRBJ1-1	TGCACCAGCAGCCAAATCCTAAGGGGGGGCACTGAAGCTTTCTTT	CTSSQILRGGTEAFF
-	-	TRBV6-1	TRBJ2-7	TGTGCCAGCAGTGAACGGGCCAGGGTCCACGAGCAGTACTTC	CASSERARVHEQYF
TRBD1	-	TRBV10-1	TRBJ1-5	TGCGCCTTACGGACAGGGGGATGCAATCAGCCCCAGCATTTT	CALRTGGCNQPQHF
TRBD1	-	TRBV24-1	TRBJ2-1	TGTGCCACCAGTGATTTGCCGGGACAGGTTAACAATGGGCAGTTCTTC	CATSDLPGQVNNGQFF
TRBD2	-	TRBV3-1/TRBV3-2	TRBJ2-7	TGTGCCAGCAGCCCCGGACTAGCGGCGGGCGAGCAGTACTTC	CASSPGLAAGEQYF
TRBD2	-	TRBV25-1	TRBJ2-7	TGTGCCAGCAGTTTCCCTCTGGGGAGGGAGGGCGAGCAGTACTTC	CASSFPLGREGEQYF
-	-	TRBV5-6	TRBJ2-7	TGTGCCAGCAGCGGCCCGGGGACAATCTACGGCGAGCAGTACTTC	CASSGPGTIYGEQYF
-	-	TRBV4-3	TRBJ2-1	TGCGCCAGCAGCCTCCAAGATTTTGGGGCAGGGACACTCTACAATGAGCAGTTCTTC	CASSLQDFGAGTLYNEQFF
-	-	TRBV27	TRBJ1-5	TGTGCCAGCAGTTATGCAGGCTACAATCAGCCCCAGCATTTT	CASSYAGYNQPQHF
-	-	TRBV2	TRBJ2-1	TGTGCCAGCAGAGACAATAATGAGCAGTTCTTC	CASRDNNEQFF
TRBD2	-	TRBV18	TRBJ2-3	TGTGCCAGCTCACTATTCGGACTAGCGGGGGGGCAAGGAGATACGCAGTATTTT	CASSLFGLAGGQGDTQYF
TRBD2	-	TRBV6-2/TRBV6-3	TRBJ2-7	TGTGCCAGCAGCCACGGGGGGGCTCCCTACTTC	CASSHGGAPYF
TRBD1	-	TRBV7-9	TRBJ2-3	TGTGCCAGCAGCGACAGGGCTTCAGATACGCAGTATTTT	CASSDRASDTQYF
TRBD2	-	TRBV3-1/TRBV3-2	TRBJ2-1	TGTGCCAGCAGCCAGGCACGGGGGGGTTTGAATGAGCAGTTCTTC	CASSQARGGLNEQFF
TRBD2	once	TRBV7-2	TRBJ2-2	TGTGCCAGCAGGACGACTAGCGGGAGGTCGGGGGAGCTGTTTTTT	CASRTTSGRSGELFF
-	-	TRBV29-1	TRBJ2-7	TGCAGCGTACTCGACAGTGACTACGAGCAGTACTTC	CSVLDSDYEQYF
-	-	TRBV11-3	TRBJ2-3	TGTGCCAGCAGCTTAGGAGGCGGAAACACAGATACGCAGTATTTT	CASSLGGGNTDTQYF
-	-	TRBV4-3	TRBJ2-1	TGCGCCAGCAGCCAAGGTTTGAGCGAAAACTACAATGAGCAGTTCTTC	CASSQGLSENYNEQFF
TRBD2	-	TRBV11-2	TRBJ2-1	TGTGCCAGCAGCCGCGGGGGGCTGACCTACAATGAGCAGTTCTTC	CASSRGGLTYNEQFF
-	-	TRBV5-4	TRBJ1-2	TGTGCCAGCAGCTTGGGAGGGAACTATGGCTACACCTTC	CASSLGGNYGYTF